The T cell receptor beta chain described here comes from a study of blood T cell repertoires in COVID-19. In the study overall: The cDNA or gDNA used as material had been derived from T cells, B-cell-depleted T cells, or PBMCs.

Per the study methods: Cell counts per sample came from amplifying reference gene primers. Produced via immunoSEQ multiplex PCR; TCRdb's table is partial and in-frame only. V and J calls plus clone size are reproduced from that table; the DNA served to infer D and trimming. This table holds 85,000 to 95,000 clones, about two thirds found once. Germline V lookup: CDR1 SGHTA, CDR2 FQGNSA. Trimming removed 5 bases from V and 3 bases from J; junction bases left unmatched: 5. This CDR3 spans 16 amino acids. The sample holds a few counts of this clone. What was sequenced was peripheral blood. The rearrangement links TRBV7-2 to TRBJ2-5, with 14 bases lining up with TRBD2. The sequence derives from a woman aged 80 or over with acute or convalescent COVID-19. CDR3 in amino acids: CASSLTSGGGKETQYF. The DNA of the CDR3 is TGTGCCAGCAGCCTGACTAGCGGGGGGGGTAAAGAGACCCAGTACTTC.